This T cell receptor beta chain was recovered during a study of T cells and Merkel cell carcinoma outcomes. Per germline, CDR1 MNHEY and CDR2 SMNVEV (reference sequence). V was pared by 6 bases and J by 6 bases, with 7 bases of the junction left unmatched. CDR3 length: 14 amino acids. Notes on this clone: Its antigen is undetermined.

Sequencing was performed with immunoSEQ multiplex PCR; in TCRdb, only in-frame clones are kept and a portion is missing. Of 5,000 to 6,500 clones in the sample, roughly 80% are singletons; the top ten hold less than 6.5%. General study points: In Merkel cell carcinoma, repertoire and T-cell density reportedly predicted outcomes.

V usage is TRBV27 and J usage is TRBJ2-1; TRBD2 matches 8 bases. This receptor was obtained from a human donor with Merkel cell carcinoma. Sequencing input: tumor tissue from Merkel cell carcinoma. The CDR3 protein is CASRPGLVGNEQFF. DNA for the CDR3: TGTGCCAGCAGGCCGGGACTAGTCGGCAATGAGCAGTTCTTC.